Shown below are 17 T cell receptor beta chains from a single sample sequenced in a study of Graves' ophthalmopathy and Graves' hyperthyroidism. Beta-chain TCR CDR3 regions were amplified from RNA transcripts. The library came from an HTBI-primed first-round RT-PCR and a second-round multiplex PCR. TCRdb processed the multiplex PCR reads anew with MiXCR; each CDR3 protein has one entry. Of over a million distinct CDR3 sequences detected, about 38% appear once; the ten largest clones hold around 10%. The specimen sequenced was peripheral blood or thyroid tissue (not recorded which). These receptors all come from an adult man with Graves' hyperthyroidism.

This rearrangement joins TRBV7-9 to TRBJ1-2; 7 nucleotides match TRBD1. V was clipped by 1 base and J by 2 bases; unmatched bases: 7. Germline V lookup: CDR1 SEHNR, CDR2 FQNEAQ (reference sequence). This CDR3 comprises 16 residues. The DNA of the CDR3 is TGTGCCAGCAGCTTAGATTCCAAGACAGGGAACTATGGCTACACCTTC. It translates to CASSLDSKTGNYGYTF.

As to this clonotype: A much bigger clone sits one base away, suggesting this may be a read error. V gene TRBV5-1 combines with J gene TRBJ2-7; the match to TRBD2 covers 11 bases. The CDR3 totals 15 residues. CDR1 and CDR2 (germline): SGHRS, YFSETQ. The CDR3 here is CANSLVTSGSYEQYF. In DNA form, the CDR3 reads TGCGCCAACAGCTTGGTAACTAGCGGGAGCTACGAGCAGTACTTC.

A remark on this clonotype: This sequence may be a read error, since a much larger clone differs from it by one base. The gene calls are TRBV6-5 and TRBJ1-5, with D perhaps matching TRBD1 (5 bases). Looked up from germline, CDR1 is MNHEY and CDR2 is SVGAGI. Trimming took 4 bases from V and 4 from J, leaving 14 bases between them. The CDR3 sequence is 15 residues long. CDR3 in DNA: TGTGCCAGCAGTTCGAGGGCAGGGATTAATCAGCCCCAGCATTTT. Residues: CASSSRAGINQPQHF.

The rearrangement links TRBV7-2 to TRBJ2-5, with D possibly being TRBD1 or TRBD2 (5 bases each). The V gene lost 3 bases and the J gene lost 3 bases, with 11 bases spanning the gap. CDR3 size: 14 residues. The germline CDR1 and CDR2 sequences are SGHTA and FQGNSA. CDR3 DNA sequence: TGTGCCAGCAGCTTGGGGGTACAGAAAGAGACCCAGTACTTC. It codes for CASSLGVQKETQYF. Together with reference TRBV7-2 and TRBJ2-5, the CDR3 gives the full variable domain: GAGVSQSPSNKVTEKGKDVELRCDPISGHTALYWYRQSLGQGLEFLIYFQGNSAPDKSGLPSDRFSAERTGGSVSTLTIQRTQQEDSAVYLCASSLGVQKETQYFGPGTRLLVL.

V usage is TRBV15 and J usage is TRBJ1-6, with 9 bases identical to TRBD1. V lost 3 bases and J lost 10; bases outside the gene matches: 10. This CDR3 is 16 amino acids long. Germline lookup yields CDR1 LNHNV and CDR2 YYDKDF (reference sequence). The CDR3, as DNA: TGTGCCACCAGCAGGGACGGACAGGGGAGGTTCTCACCCCTCCACTTT. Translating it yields CATSRDGQGRFSPLHF. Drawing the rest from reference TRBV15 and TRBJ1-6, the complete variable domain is DAMVIQNPRYQVTQFGKPVTLSCSQTLNHNVMYWYQQKSSQAPKLLFHYYDKDFNNEADTPDNFQSRRPNTSFCFLDIRSPGLGDTAMYLCATSRDGQGRFSPLHFGNGTRLTVT.

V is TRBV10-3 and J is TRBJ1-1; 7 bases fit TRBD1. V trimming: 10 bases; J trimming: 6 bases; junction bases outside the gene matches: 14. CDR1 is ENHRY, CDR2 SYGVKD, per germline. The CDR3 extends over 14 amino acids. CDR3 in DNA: TGTGCCACCCACCGGGACAGTCGTACCTCTGAAGCTTTCTTT. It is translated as CATHRDSRTSEAFF.

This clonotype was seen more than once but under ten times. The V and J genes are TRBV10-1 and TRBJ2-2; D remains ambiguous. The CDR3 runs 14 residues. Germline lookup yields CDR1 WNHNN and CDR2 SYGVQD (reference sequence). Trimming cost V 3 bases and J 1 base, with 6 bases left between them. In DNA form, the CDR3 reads TGCGCCAGCAGTGACGACTGGAACACCGGGGAGCTGTTTTTT. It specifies CASSDDWNTGELFF.

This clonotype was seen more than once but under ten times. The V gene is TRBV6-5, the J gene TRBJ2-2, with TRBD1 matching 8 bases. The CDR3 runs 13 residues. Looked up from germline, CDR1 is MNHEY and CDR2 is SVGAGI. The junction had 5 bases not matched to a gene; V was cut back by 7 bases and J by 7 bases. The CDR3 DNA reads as TGTGCCAGCACCTCGACAGGGGTCGGGGAGCTGTTTTTT. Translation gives CASTSTGVGELFF.

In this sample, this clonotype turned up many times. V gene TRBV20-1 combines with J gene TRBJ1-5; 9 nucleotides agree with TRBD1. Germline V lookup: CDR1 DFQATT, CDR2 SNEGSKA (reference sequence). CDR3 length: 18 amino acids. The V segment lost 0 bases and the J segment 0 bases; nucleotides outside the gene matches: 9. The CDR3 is CSARDEETGGHSNQPQHF. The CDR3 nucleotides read TGCAGTGCTAGAGATGAAGAGACAGGGGGGCATAGCAATCAGCCCCAGCATTTT.

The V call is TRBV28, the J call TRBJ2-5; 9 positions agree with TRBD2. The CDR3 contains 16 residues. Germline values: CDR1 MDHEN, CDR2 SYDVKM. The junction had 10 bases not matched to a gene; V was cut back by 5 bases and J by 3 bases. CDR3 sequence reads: CASSLWVAGVKETQYF. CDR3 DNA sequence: TGTGCCAGCAGTCTTTGGGTAGCGGGAGTGAAAGAGACCCAGTACTTC.

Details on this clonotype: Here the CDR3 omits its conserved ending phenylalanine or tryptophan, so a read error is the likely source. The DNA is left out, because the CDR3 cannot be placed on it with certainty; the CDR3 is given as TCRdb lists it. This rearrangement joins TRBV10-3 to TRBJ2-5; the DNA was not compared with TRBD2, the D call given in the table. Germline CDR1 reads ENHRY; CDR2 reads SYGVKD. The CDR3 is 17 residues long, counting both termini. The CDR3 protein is CAISESTWRNYGYTFGS.

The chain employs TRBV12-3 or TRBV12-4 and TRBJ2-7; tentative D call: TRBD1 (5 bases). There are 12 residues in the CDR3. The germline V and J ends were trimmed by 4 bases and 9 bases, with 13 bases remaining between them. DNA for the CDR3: TGTGCCAGCAGTTGGGGCCATTTCGGGCAGTACTTC. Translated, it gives CASSWGHFGQYF.

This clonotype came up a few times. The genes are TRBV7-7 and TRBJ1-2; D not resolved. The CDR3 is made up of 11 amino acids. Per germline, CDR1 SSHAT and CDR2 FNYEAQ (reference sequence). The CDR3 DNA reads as TGTGCTAGCTTAGAGAACTATGGCTACACCTTC. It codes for CASLENYGYTF. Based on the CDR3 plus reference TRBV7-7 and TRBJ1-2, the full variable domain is GAGVSQSPRYKVTKRGQDVTLRCDPISSHATLYWYQQALGQGPEFLTYFNYEAQPDKSGLPSDRFSAERPEGSISTLTIQRTEQRDSAMYRCASLENYGYTFGSGTRLTVV.

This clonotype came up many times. CDR3 region: CSARGGGVNTEAFF. The DNA for the CDR3 is TGCAGTGCTAGAGGGGGTGGGGTGAACACTGAAGCTTTCTTT. V is TRBV20-1 and J is TRBJ1-1, with D hard to call. This CDR3 has 14 residues. Germline-derived CDR1 and CDR2 are DFQATT and SNEGSKA (reference sequence). Trimming pared 1 base from V and 0 bases from J, leaving 9 bases between.

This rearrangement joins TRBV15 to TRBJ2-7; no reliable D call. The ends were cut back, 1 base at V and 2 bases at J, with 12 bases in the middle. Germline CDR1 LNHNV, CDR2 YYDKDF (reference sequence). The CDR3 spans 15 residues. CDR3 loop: CATSRGSELTYEQYF. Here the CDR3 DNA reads TGTGCCACCAGCAGAGGGTCAGAACTTACCTACGAGCAGTACTTC.

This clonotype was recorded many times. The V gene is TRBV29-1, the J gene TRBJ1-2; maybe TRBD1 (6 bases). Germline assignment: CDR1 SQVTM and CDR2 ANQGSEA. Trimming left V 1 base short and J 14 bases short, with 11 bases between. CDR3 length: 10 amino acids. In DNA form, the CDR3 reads TGCAGCGTTGAAGGGGCAGGGGAGACCTTC. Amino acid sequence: CSVEGAGETF.

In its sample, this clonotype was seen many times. The CDR3 loop reads CASSQEGRTQRGSFF. The CDR3 coding sequence is TGCGCCAGCAGCCAAGAAGGGAGGACACAAAGAGGATCTTTCTTT. This rearrangement joins TRBV4-1 to TRBJ1-1; the D gene is possibly TRBD1 (5 bases). Germline CDR1 reads MGHRA; CDR2 reads YSYEKL. The ends were cut back, 0 bases at V and 12 bases at J, with 20 bases in the middle. The CDR3 totals 15 residues.